The 20 T cell receptor beta chains below were found in one sample sequenced in a study of shared clonotypes between healthy human individuals. Only in-frame clones appear in the TCRdb table, and some are missing; sequencing was by immunoSEQ multiplex PCR. The sample gives approximately 1.4 million clones, under 99% of which show up once; about 0.45% is in the top ten. The sequenced sample consisted of naive CD4+ T cells sorted from blood. Indicated subset: CD45RA+ positively selected. The receptors shown here come from a man aged 25-40 years in good health.

The chain recombines TRBV5-1 with TRBJ2-3, with 7 bases that match TRBD1. Losses at the gene ends were 4 bases for V and 0 bases for J; bases not matched to a gene: 5. CDR1 is SGHRS and CDR2 is YFSETQ in the germline V gene. The CDR3 loop spans 15 amino acids. The CDR3, as DNA: TGCGCCAGCAGCATGGGACAGAGTAGCACAGATACGCAGTATTTT. Translation: CASSMGQSSTDTQYF.

CDR3 in amino acids: CASSLYLAGEQFF. The DNA for the CDR3 is TGTGCCAGCAGCTTGTATCTAGCAGGTGAGCAGTTCTTC. The chain couples TRBV5-4 to TRBJ2-1, with D possibly being TRBD2 (5 bases). The CDR3 runs to 13 residues. Germline-derived CDR1 and CDR2 are SGHNT and YYREEE (reference sequence). Trimming left V 1 base short and J 9 bases short, with 11 bases between.

Comment on this clone: Sequence at one end of the junction differs from germline and may be a read error. The chain is built from TRBV7-7 and TRBJ1-1, with a tentative D call TRBD1 (6 bases). This CDR3 has 14 amino acids. Germline CDR1 is SSHAT and CDR2 is FNYEAQ (reference sequence). CDR3 loop: CASSATGSPTEAFF. The CDR3 DNA is TGTGCTAGCAGCGCTACAGGGAGTCCAACTGAAGCTTTCTTT.

The CDR3 loop is CASSRIAYNEQFF. The CDR3 DNA reads TGTGCCAGCAGTCGGATAGCGTACAATGAGCAGTTCTTC. The chain has TRBV27 and TRBJ2-1, with D possibly being TRBD2 (5 bases). V dropped 5 bases and J dropped 4 bases, with 9 bases sitting between them. CDR3 length equals 13 residues. Germline CDR1 reads MNHEY; CDR2 reads SMNVEV (reference sequence).

This chain uses TRBV18 with TRBJ1-1, with D unclear. The germline gives CDR1 KGHSH, CDR2 LQKENI. CDR3 size: 14 residues. Trimming stripped 3 bases from V and 1 base from J, with 9 bases between. The CDR3 sequence: CASSPRLENTEAFF. CDR3 DNA: TGTGCCAGCTCACCGAGGCTCGAGAACACTGAAGCTTTCTTT.

The V gene is TRBV10-3, the J gene TRBJ1-1; D perhaps matches TRBD1 (6 bases). Trimming cost V 5 bases and J 0 bases, with 16 bases left between them. In germline, CDR1 is ENHRY, CDR2 SYGVKD. The length of the CDR3 is 16 residues. CDR3 nucleotides: TGTGCCATCAGTTACGACAGGTCTAACATGAACACTGAAGCTTTCTTT. Protein sequence: CAISYDRSNMNTEAFF.

In regard to this clone: Germline is not matched at one junction end, which may reflect a read error. This chain uses TRBV5-5 with TRBJ1-4; D is ambiguous. The CDR3 extends over 14 amino acids. CDR1 is SGHKS, CDR2 YYEKEE, per germline (reference sequence). Here the CDR3 reads CASSFLSLNDKLFF. The CDR3, as DNA: TGTGCCAGCAGCTTTCTATCCTTGAATGATAAACTGTTTTTT.

This clone came up once. The rearrangement joins TRBV7-2 to TRBJ2-7; no clear D gene. CDR1 is SGHTA and CDR2 is FQGNSA in the germline V gene. V was shortened by 5 bases and J by 2 bases, with 13 bases between the two germline ends. CDR3 length: 14 residues. CDR3 sequence: CASSPTRFAYEQYF. The CDR3 DNA is TGTGCCAGCAGCCCAACCAGGTTCGCCTACGAGCAGTACTTC.

V gene TRBV15 combines with J gene TRBJ1-2; D is perhaps TRBD1 (6 bases). This CDR3 is 17 amino acids long. V was pared by 3 bases and J by 0 bases, with 17 bases between. Germline V CDR1 and CDR2: LNHNV, YYDKDF (reference sequence). CDR3 sequence: CATSRVRGADTNYGYTF. The CDR3 bases are TGTGCCACCAGCAGGGTACGGGGGGCCGATACTAACTATGGCTACACCTTC.

This chain joins TRBV18 and TRBJ1-5, with 8 positions matching TRBD1. The ends lost 2 bases at V and 6 bases at J; junction bases unmatched: 9. This CDR3 comprises 16 residues. In germline, CDR1 is KGHSH, CDR2 LQKENI. Written as DNA, the CDR3 is TGTGCCAGCTCACCATTGACAGGGGCTGCGGGTCAGCCCCAGCATTTT. It is translated as CASSPLTGAAGQPQHF. Drawing the rest from reference TRBV18 and TRBJ1-5, the complete variable domain is NAGVMQNPRHLVRRRGQEARLRCSPMKGHSHVYWYRQLPEEGLKFMVYLQKENIIDESGMPKERFSAEFPKEGPSILRIQQVVRGDSAAYFCASSPLTGAAGQPQHFGDGTRLSIL.

For this clone: This CDR3 is also generated by other DNA sequences in the sample. V usage is TRBV28 and J usage is TRBJ1-2, with no clear D. The CDR3 length is 12 residues. V lost 4 bases and J 4 bases, leaving 7 bases between the germline ends. Germline CDR1 and CDR2: MDHEN and SYDVKM. The CDR3 bases are TGTGCCAGCAGTTCGGGGATCTATGGCTACACCTTC. Translated: CASSSGIYGYTF.

This rearrangement joins TRBV15 to TRBJ2-7; a possible D gene is TRBD2 (6 bases). Germline CDR1 reads LNHNV; CDR2 reads YYDKDF (reference sequence). V lost 8 bases and J 0 bases, leaving 8 bases between the germline ends. The CDR3 has 12 amino acids. CDR3 DNA sequence: TGTGCCACCGGGGGGAGCTCCTACGAGCAGTACTTC. Translation: CATGGSSYEQYF.

The chain uses TRBV18 and TRBJ1-1, with D possibly TRBD1 on 5 matching bases. Germline CDR1 and CDR2: KGHSH and LQKENI. V was cut by 0 bases and J by 7 bases, with 21 bases left in between. CDR3 length: 17 amino acids. DNA for the CDR3: TGTGCCAGCTCACCACCAGCCGGGACCTCGGGAACACATGAAGCTTTCTTT. Translated: CASSPPAGTSGTHEAFF.

CDR3 DNA sequence: TGTGCCAGCAGCTTGGGCTGGGGGGAGGGTGGTACAGATACGCAGTATTTT. Its translation: CASSLGWGEGGTDTQYF. The V and J genes are TRBV5-4 and TRBJ2-3, with 7 bases matching TRBD2. V lost 0 bases, J lost 3 bases, and 10 bases stayed unmatched. The germline V gene has CDR1 SGHNT and CDR2 YYREEE (reference sequence). The CDR3 length is 17 residues.

V is TRBV7-2 and J is TRBJ2-1; 13 bases line up with TRBD2. The CDR3 has 16 amino acids. Germline V gives CDR1 SGHTA, CDR2 FQGNSA. V lost 2 bases and J lost 9; bases outside the gene matches: 7. For the CDR3, the DNA is TGTGCCAGCAGCTTAAAAGGGACTAGCGGGATGGCTGAGCAGTTCTTC. This codes for CASSLKGTSGMAEQFF.

About this clone itself: Other DNA sequences in this specimen translate into the identical CDR3. This chain uses TRBV11-2 with TRBJ2-7; no reliable D call. V was shortened by 2 bases and J by 2 bases, with 4 bases between the two germline ends. This CDR3 has 12 residues. Germline V gene lookup returns CDR1 SGHAT and CDR2 FQNNGV. The CDR3 loop is CASSLSPYEQYF. The CDR3 DNA follows: TGTGCCAGCAGCTTAAGCCCCTACGAGCAGTACTTC.

The gene calls are TRBV19 and TRBJ2-7; D could derive from TRBD1 or TRBD2 (5 bases each). V lost 10 bases, J lost 0 bases, and 13 bases lay in between. Germline lookup yields CDR1 LNHDA and CDR2 SQIVND (reference sequence). This CDR3 has 13 residues. The CDR3 loop reads CATAWGPSYEQYF. DNA of the CDR3: TGTGCCACCGCCTGGGGACCCTCCTACGAGCAGTACTTC.

This clone was counted once. The rearrangement uses TRBV4-1 and TRBJ1-4; D possibly corresponds to TRBD1 (5 bases). The CDR3 contains 14 residues. The V end lost 3 bases, the J end lost 7 bases, and 12 bases lay between the germline ends. Per germline, CDR1 MGHRA and CDR2 YSYEKL. The CDR3 nucleotides read TGCGCCAGCAGCCACCGACAGACGAGTGAAAAACTGTTTTTT. Translating it yields CASSHRQTSEKLFF.

This chain links TRBV5-5 with TRBJ1-5, with D possibly matching TRBD1 (5 bases). This CDR3 spans 14 amino acids. V was pared by 0 bases and J by 7 bases, with 11 bases between. Per the germline V gene, CDR1 is SGHKS and CDR2 is YYEKEE (reference sequence). Here the CDR3 reads CASSLVAGLQPQHF. The CDR3 DNA reads TGTGCCAGCAGCTTGGTGGCAGGGCTCCAGCCCCAGCATTTT.

This rearrangement joins TRBV5-8 to TRBJ1-4; tentatively, D is TRBD1 (5 bases). This CDR3 is 15 amino acids long. V was shortened by 0 bases and J by 2 bases, with 8 bases between the two germline ends. Germline values: CDR1 SGHTS, CDR2 YDEGEE. The CDR3 nucleotides are TGTGCCAGCAGCTTGGCTCGGGGGACTAATGAAAAACTGTTTTTT. Translated, it gives CASSLARGTNEKLFF.